Reported below is one TCR beta chain. What it recognizes is unknown. Using its own MiXCR run on the RT-PCR reads, TCRdb lists one record per CDR3 protein. The sample contains hundreds of thousands of distinct CDR3 sequences, around 11% of which appear only once. The data stem from a study of response to subunit inactivated influenza vaccine. Regarding the study as a whole: There was a suggestion from the authors that each seasonal influenza vaccination recruits few new T cells.

CDR3 length equals 12 residues. V was trimmed by 6 bases and J by 0 bases, leaving 9 bases between them. Per germline, CDR1 SQVTM and CDR2 ANQGSEA. The same specimen was also included in a second study, on T cells expressing NK-cell markers. As that study records: Beta-chain TCR cDNA was generated via 5'RACE template switching with UMIs. Sequenced donors, eight in total, included seven who were HCMV-seropositive and one who was seronegative. A range of about 1.0-7.0% of CD8+ T cells consisted of dominant NKG2C+ clonotypes in 6 or 7 donors. Similarly, these clonotypes led the CD3+CD56-NKG2C+ fraction as well in several donors.

Sequencing used PBMCs from blood, obtained on the day of vaccination. The V gene is TRBV29-1, the J gene TRBJ2-7, with D tentatively TRBD1 (5 bases). This clonotype originated in a man aged 45-65 years who received an inactivated influenza vaccine. In DNA form, the CDR3 reads TGCAGCGTGGGGCCCAACTCCTACGAGCAGTACTTC. The encoded protein is CSVGPNSYEQYF.